This T cell receptor (beta chain) emerged from a study of control samples from healthy donors and cancer patients. In germline, CDR1 is SEHNR, CDR2 FQNEAQ (reference sequence). The CDR3 is made up of 15 amino acids. The V and J ends lost 8 bases and 1 base respectively, with 15 bases between them. The data were produced by immunoSEQ multiplex PCR, yet TCRdb's version contains in-frame clones alone and is incomplete. The repertoire has about 230,000 clones, 82% of them found once; the top ten carry less than 15%. The rearrangement joins TRBV7-9 to TRBJ2-1; no definite D call. This clonotype originated in a woman aged 60-75 years with lung cancer. The sequencing sample was made of PBMCs. The CDR3 DNA reads TGTGCCAGCGAAGCCAGCGAGATTTCCTACAATGAGCAGTTCTTC. Its translation is CASEASEISYNEQFF. The full variable domain, with the rest looked up from reference TRBV7-9 and TRBJ2-1, is DTGVSQNPRHKITKRGQNVTFRCDPISEHNRLYWYRQTLGQGPEFLTYFQNEAQLEKSRLLSDRFSAERPKGSFSTLEIQRTEQGDSAMYLCASEASEISYNEQFFGPGTRLTVL.